This T cell receptor (beta chain) was observed in a study of shared clonotypes between healthy human individuals. Findings of the study overall: Shared clonotypes across all four donors exceeded non-shared ones in generation probability.

Worth noting for this clone: The antigen remains undetermined. Other nucleotide sequences in the sample specify the same CDR3.

Germline-derived CDR1 and CDR2 are MNHNS and SASEGT. Trimming removed 2 bases from V and 1 base from J, with 9 bases in between. The CDR3 runs to 15 residues. This table comes from immunoSEQ multiplex PCR, and its TCRdb copy is limited to in-frame clones, with some not included. Among 1.4 million or so clones listed, 98% were seen once. The chain joins TRBV6-1 to TRBJ2-1; a weak D match, TRBD1 (6 bases). Sequenced: naive CD4+ T cells sorted from blood. Regarding subset: CD45RA+ positively selected. The sequence came from a man under 40 in good health. CDR3 DNA: TGTGCCAGCAGTGAACAGGGGAGTTCCTACAATGAGCAGTTCTTC. This codes for CASSEQGSSYNEQFF.